A single sample gave rise to the 22 T cell receptor beta chains below, sequenced in a study of T cells in Graves' hyperthyroidism and ophthalmopathy. The CDR3 regions of TCR beta were amplified from RNA transcripts. HTBI primers drove first-round RT-PCR of the TCR CDR3. TCRdb itself ran the multiplex PCR reads through MiXCR, one entry per CDR3 protein. The data contain some 350,000 distinct CDR3 sequences, about 20% of them singletons. Sequences were obtained from blood. Receptors were obtained from a woman between 18 and 30 years old with Graves' hyperthyroidism.

This chain links TRBV24-1 with TRBJ1-4, with D possibly TRBD1 on 6 matching bases. In germline, CDR1 is KGHDR, CDR2 SFDVKD. The CDR3 extends over 14 amino acids. The ends were cut back, 8 bases at V and 5 bases at J, with 14 bases in the middle. The chain's CDR3 is CATKNRVLNEKLFF. CDR3 sequence (DNA): TGTGCCACCAAGAACAGGGTGTTGAATGAAAAACTGTTTTTT.

The chain uses TRBV20-1 and TRBJ1-1; TRBD1 aligns across 7 bases. The ends lost 5 bases at V and 1 base at J; junction bases unmatched: 22. The CDR3 totals 19 residues. The germline CDR1 and CDR2 sequences are DFQATT and SNEGSKA (reference sequence). The CDR3 DNA reads TGCAGTGCTGATCCCAGACCTGGGCAGGGGGGTTTTGGGAACACTGAAGCTTTCTTT. Residues: CSADPRPGQGGFGNTEAFF.

There are many counts of this clonotype. The chain combines TRBV6-1 with TRBJ2-5, with unresolved D. Germline lookup yields CDR1 MNHNS and CDR2 SASEGT. V lost 2 bases and J lost 4, with 5 bases in between. This CDR3 has 12 residues. The CDR3 sequence: CASSESGETQYF. CDR3 in DNA: TGTGCCAGCAGTGAATCGGGAGAGACCCAGTACTTC.

The sample holds many counts of this clonotype. The chain carries TRBV6-1 and TRBJ1-1; D unclear. The CDR3 loop spans 12 amino acids. Germline CDR1 is MNHNS and CDR2 is SASEGT. Trimming pared 4 bases from V and 11 bases from J, leaving 14 bases between. The DNA for the CDR3 is TGTGCCAGCAGTGTCCTGAAAGTCGGGGCTTTCTTT. Translating gives CASSVLKVGAFF.

This rearrangement joins TRBV2 to TRBJ1-1, with D possibly being TRBD1 (5 bases). Germline V gene sequence: CDR1 SNHLY, CDR2 FYNNEI. V dropped 5 bases and J dropped 1 base, with 11 bases sitting between them. This CDR3 spans 14 amino acids. The CDR3 sequence: CASSPGSRNTEAFF. In DNA, the CDR3 is TGTGCCAGCAGTCCAGGGTCTCGGAACACTGAAGCTTTCTTT.

This clonotype was found many times. The V and J genes are TRBV7-3 and TRBJ1-1; D might be TRBD1 (5 bases). The V gene lost 2 bases and the J gene lost 3 bases, with 16 bases spanning the gap. Germline V lookup: CDR1 SGHTA, CDR2 FQGTGA. This CDR3 has 16 amino acids. The CDR3 reads CASSLEYTGGYTEAFF. CDR3 nucleotide sequence: TGTGCCAGCAGCTTAGAGTACACCGGGGGGTACACTGAAGCTTTCTTT.

This clonotype was seen ten or more times. The chain joins TRBV6-1 to TRBJ2-2; D ambiguous. Germline CDR1 MNHNS, CDR2 SASEGT. Deletions cut 0 bases from V and 3 bases from J, with 8 bases between. This CDR3 contains 15 residues. CDR3 loop: CASSEAGRHTGELFF. The CDR3 nucleotides are TGTGCCAGCAGTGAAGCGGGCCGACACACCGGGGAGCTGTTTTTT.

This sequence joins TRBV12-3 or TRBV12-4 and TRBJ2-2, with D perhaps TRBD1 or TRBD2 (5 bases each). CDR3 length equals 17 residues. V was clipped by 3 bases and J by 6 bases, with 20 bases between them. CDR3 coding DNA: TGTGCCAGCAGTTTCAGCTGGGACCTTGAGGTCGCCGGGGAGCTGTTTTTT. It yields the protein CASSFSWDLEVAGELFF.

This clonotype was found many times. The V call is TRBV11-1, the J call TRBJ2-2; 8 bases are shared with TRBD1. J gave up 4 bases and V 0 bases, and 7 bases lay outside the gene matches. The CDR3 has 17 residues. Germline lookup yields CDR1 SGHAT and CDR2 FQDESV (reference sequence). The CDR3 sequence: CASSLAWGQESTGELFF. The CDR3 DNA sequence: TGTGCCAGCAGCTTAGCGTGGGGACAGGAAAGCACCGGGGAGCTGTTTTTT. The whole variable domain, remainder taken from reference TRBV11-1 and TRBJ2-2, is EAEVAQSPRYKITEKSQAVAFWCDPISGHATLYWYRQILGQGPELLVQFQDESVVDDSQLPKDRFSAERLKGVDSTLKIQPAELGDSAMYLCASSLAWGQESTGELFFGEGSRLTVL.

This clonotype was picked up many times. The V call is TRBV5-8, the J call TRBJ2-7; TRBD1 matches at 9 bases. CDR3 length: 13 amino acids. Germline CDR1 SGHTS, CDR2 YDEGEE. V lost 4 bases, J lost 7 bases, and 6 bases stayed unmatched. In DNA, the CDR3 is TGTGCCAGCAGCAAAGGACAGGGGAATGAGCAGTACTTC. Protein: CASSKGQGNEQYF.

There are many counts of this clonotype. This chain connects TRBV12-3 or TRBV12-4 to TRBJ2-7; tentatively, D is TRBD2 (6 bases). With 8 bases removed from V and 3 bases from J, the gap between germline ends came to 17 bases. This CDR3 has 14 amino acids. CDR3 coding DNA: TGTGCCAGCGGTCGGTCCCTAGCGTTCTACGAGCAGTACTTC. Protein: CASGRSLAFYEQYF.

The chain has TRBV6-1 and TRBJ2-2, with a possible D match to TRBD1 (6 bases). The CDR3 consists of 16 residues. Germline CDR1 MNHNS, CDR2 SASEGT. V was clipped by 6 bases and J by 0 bases, with 14 bases between them. CDR3 sequence reads: CASRTTGPSNTGELFF. The DNA of the CDR3 is TGTGCCAGCAGAACCACAGGGCCATCGAACACCGGGGAGCTGTTTTTT.

The genes are TRBV7-9 and TRBJ1-1; no firm D call. The germline V gene has CDR1 SEHNR and CDR2 FQNEAQ (reference sequence). This CDR3 contains 13 residues. V shed 4 bases and J shed 6 bases, with 12 bases lying between them. The CDR3 loop is CASSSRTNAEAFF. CDR3 coding DNA: TGTGCCAGCAGCTCTCGGACTAACGCTGAAGCTTTCTTT.

Ten or more counts support this clonotype. The rearrangement joins TRBV7-2 to TRBJ1-2, with a weak D call TRBD1 (6 bases). The germline gives CDR1 SGHTA, CDR2 FQGNSA. V lost 2 bases and J 1 base, leaving 11 bases between the germline ends. This CDR3 is built from 15 residues. The DNA for the CDR3 is TGTGCCAGCAGCTTACCGGGGACACATAACTATGGCTACACCTTC. Translating it yields CASSLPGTHNYGYTF.

This clonotype came up many times. The V and J genes are TRBV12-3 or TRBV12-4 and TRBJ1-1; 8 bases are a match to TRBD1. The length of the CDR3 is 13 residues. V was clipped by 8 bases and J by 1 base; unmatched bases: 3. In nucleotides, the CDR3 is TGTGCCAGCGGCACAGGGGGGAACACTGAAGCTTTCTTT. It specifies CASGTGGNTEAFF.

There are many counts of this clonotype. The CDR3 loop reads CASSRSGGEETQYF. The CDR3 nucleotides read TGTGCCAGCAGCCGGTCGGGAGGGGAGGAGACCCAGTACTTC. This chain joins TRBV7-9 and TRBJ2-5; 8 nucleotides line up with TRBD2. Germline-derived CDR1 and CDR2 are SEHNR and FQNEAQ (reference sequence). The CDR3 extends over 14 amino acids. Germline trimming cut 5 bases from V and 5 bases from J; bases unmatched to any gene: 7.

At least ten counts were recorded for this clonotype. The genes are TRBV28 and TRBJ1-2; D not resolved. The CDR3 length is 10 residues. Per the germline V gene, CDR1 is MDHEN and CDR2 is SYDVKM. V lost 7 bases and J lost 4, with 4 bases in between. CDR3 sequence: CASNSYGYTF. CDR3 coding DNA: TGTGCCAGCAACAGCTATGGCTACACCTTC.

The chain couples TRBV12-3 or TRBV12-4 to TRBJ1-5, with D unclear. The CDR3 totals 15 residues. Trimming removed 8 bases from V and 6 bases from J, with 20 bases in between. The CDR3 loop is CASGREAAGRQPQHF. The CDR3 DNA reads TGTGCCAGCGGGCGGGAGGCGGCAGGTCGTCAGCCCCAGCATTTT.

The table lists this clonotype with many counts. This chain links TRBV6-5 with TRBJ1-2, with D possibly matching TRBD1 (5 bases). This CDR3 region has 14 residues. The germline V and J ends were trimmed by 7 bases and 6 bases, with 18 bases remaining between them. From germline, CDR1 is MNHEY and CDR2 SVGAGI. CDR3 protein: CASTSSAGGDGYTF. The DNA for the CDR3 is TGTGCCAGCACCTCCTCGGCCGGGGGAGATGGCTACACCTTC.

This clonotype was detected many times. The chain combines TRBV7-8 with TRBJ1-3; 7 nucleotides line up with TRBD1. The germline gives CDR1 SGHVS, CDR2 FQNEAQ. Trimming took 5 bases from V and 2 from J; bases not matched to a gene: 6. The CDR3 covers 15 residues. Here the CDR3 DNA reads TGTGCCAGCAGCGCGACGACAGGGACTGGAAACACCATATATTTT. Residues: CASSATTGTGNTIYF.

The rearrangement links TRBV7-2 to TRBJ2-3; D ambiguous. CDR1 SGHTA and CDR2 FQGNSA come from the germline V gene. Trimming took 5 bases from V and 6 from J, leaving 9 bases between them. There are 12 residues in the CDR3. DNA of the CDR3: TGTGCCAGCAGCCATGGACCCGATACGCAGTATTTT. It translates to CASSHGPDTQYF.

This clonotype was counted many times. The V gene is TRBV6-4, the J gene TRBJ2-2; a weak D match, TRBD1 (6 bases). Trimming removed 3 bases from V and 3 bases from J, with 14 bases in between. Germline V gene data show CDR1 as MRHNA and CDR2 as SNTAGT. This CDR3 region has 16 residues. CDR3 DNA: TGTGCCAGCAGTGATAAGGGGCCAGGGGACACCGGGGAGCTGTTTTTT. It encodes CASSDKGPGDTGELFF.